This T cell receptor beta chain was captured by sequencing in a study of beta chain features in type 1 diabetes. From germline, CDR1 is SSHAT and CDR2 FNYEAQ (reference sequence). There are 13 residues in the CDR3. For this clone: The junction and the germline gene differ at one end; a read error may be behind it. The sample contains more than one DNA sequence encoding this CDR3.

The sequenced template was cDNA made from the entire isolated RNA. The assay was immunoSEQ multiplex PCR, and TCRdb's table has in-frame clones only and misses some. The table lists hundreds of thousands of clones, 15% of them singletons. This TCR was sampled from a man younger than 35 in good health. The chain recombines TRBV7-7 with TRBJ1-1; D might be TRBD1 (6 bases). Sequencing was performed on naive CD4+ T cells from blood. CDR3 bases: TGTGCTAGCAGCTCGGACAGGAACACTGAAGCTTTCTTT. Its translation: CASSSDRNTEAFF.